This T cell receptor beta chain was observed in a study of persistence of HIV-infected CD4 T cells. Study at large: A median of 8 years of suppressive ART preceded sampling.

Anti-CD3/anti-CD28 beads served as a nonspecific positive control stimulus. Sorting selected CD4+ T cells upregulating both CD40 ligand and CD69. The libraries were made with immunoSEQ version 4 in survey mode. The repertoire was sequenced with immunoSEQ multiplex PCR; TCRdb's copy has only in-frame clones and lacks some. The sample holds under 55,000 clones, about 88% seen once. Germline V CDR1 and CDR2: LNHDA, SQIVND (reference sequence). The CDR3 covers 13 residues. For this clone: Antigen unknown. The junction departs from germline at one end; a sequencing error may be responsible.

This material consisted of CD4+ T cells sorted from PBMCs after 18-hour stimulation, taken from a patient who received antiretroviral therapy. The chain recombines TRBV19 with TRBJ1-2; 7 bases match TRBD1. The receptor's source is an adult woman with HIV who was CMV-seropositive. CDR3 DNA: TGTGCCAGTAGTACGACCGACAGGGCGACTCTCTTCTTC. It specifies CASSTTDRATLFF.